These T cell receptor beta chains were read from a single sample in a study of CD8 T cells in Susac syndrome. MiXCR, run by TCRdb on the immunoSEQ multiplex PCR reads, gives a single entry per CDR3 protein. The sample lists 180,000 or so distinct CDR3 sequences, 90% to 95% occurring once. The sequencing sample was made of CD4+ T cells from PBMCs. The receptors here all came from a human donor in good health. The CDR3 runs from the conserved cysteine through the conserved F or W. The order of the fields is D gene, CDR3 length, J gene, clone size, V gene, CDR3 protein, CDR3 DNA. A D gene is named only where the DNA matches it firmly. Not all rows give a size; the values are once, few, many and, for expanded clones, a class.

>NA|14|TRBJ2-7|NA|TRBV5-1
CASSTLRTDYEQYF
TGCGCCAGCAGTACCCTCAGGACGGACTACGAGCAGTACTTC
>NA|15|TRBJ1-6|NA|TRBV14
CASSQVGRRNSPLHF
TGTGCCAGCAGCCAAGTTGGGCGGAGAAATTCACCCCTCCACTTT
>NA|12|TRBJ1-4|NA|TRBV29-1
CSVAQVNEKLFF
TGCAGCGTCGCTCAGGTTAATGAAAAACTGTTTTTT
>NA|13|TRBJ2-3|NA|TRBV4-3
CASSQYSADTQYF
TGCGCCAGCAGCCAATACAGCGCAGATACGCAGTATTTT
>NA|12|TRBJ1-2|NA|TRBV10-3
CAIMGASYGYTF
TGTGCCATCATGGGGGCCAGCTATGGCTACACCTTC
>TRBD2|18|TRBJ2-1|NA|TRBV9
CASSRTPTPPGLAVEQFF
TGTGCCAGCAGCCGTACCCCGACTCCACCGGGACTAGCGGTTGAGCAGTTCTTC
>NA|13|TRBJ2-5|NA|TRBV3-1
CASSRNLGETQYF
TGTGCCAGCAGCCGTAACCTCGGAGAGACCCAGTACTTC
>TRBD1|16|TRBJ1-1|NA|TRBV24-1
CATSDLEDREETEAFF
TGTGCCACCAGTGATTTGGAGGACAGGGAGGAAACTGAAGCTTTCTTT
>NA|16|TRBJ1-3|NA|TRBV27
CASSSLLVDSGNTIYF
TGTGCCAGCAGTTCCCTTTTGGTGGACTCTGGAAACACCATATATTTT
>NA|11|TRBJ2-1|NA|TRBV30
CAWTPYNEQFF
TGTGCCTGGACACCTTACAATGAGCAGTTCTTC
>NA|16|TRBJ1-1|NA|TRBV7-9
CASSLSPRTVNTEAFF
TGTGCCAGCAGCTTATCCCCGAGGACAGTCAACACTGAAGCTTTCTTT
>NA|14|TRBJ1-2|NA|TRBV15
CATSRDTAREGYTF
TGTGCCACCAGCAGAGATACGGCAAGGGAGGGCTACACCTTC
>NA|11|TRBJ2-7|NA|TRBV20-1
CSAGSPYEQYF
TGCAGTGCGGGGTCCCCCTACGAGCAGTACTTC
>TRBD1|14|TRBJ2-7|NA|TRBV5-1
CASSPPGGSYEQYF
TGCGCCAGCAGCCCCCCAGGGGGTTCCTACGAGCAGTACTTC
>NA|14|TRBJ2-5|NA|TRBV20-1
CSAREWGIQETQYF
TGCAGTGCTAGAGAGTGGGGGATACAAGAGACCCAGTACTTC
>TRBD1|17|TRBJ2-3|NA|TRBV7-3
CASSRLRTGVGTDTQYF
TGTGCCAGCAGCCGTCTTAGGACAGGGGTCGGCACAGATACGCAGTATTTT
>NA|15|TRBJ1-1|NA|TRBV4-3
CASSQQITGSPEAFF
TGCGCCAGCAGCCAACAGATAACAGGGTCTCCTGAAGCTTTCTTT
>TRBD2|16|TRBJ2-3|NA|TRBV13
CASSIYLSGGTDTQYF
TGTGCCAGCAGCATATATCTTTCGGGGGGGACAGATACGCAGTATTTT
>TRBD2|14|TRBJ2-3|NA|TRBV3-1
CASRQSGGTDTQYF
TGTGCCAGCAGACAAAGCGGGGGAACAGATACGCAGTATTTT
>TRBD1|14|TRBJ2-3|NA|TRBV29-1
CSVEDGTATDTQYF
TGCAGCGTTGAAGATGGGACAGCCACAGATACGCAGTATTTT
>NA|14|TRBJ1-1|NA|TRBV7-9
CASSLGWADTEAFF
TGTGCCAGCAGCTTAGGTTGGGCAGACACTGAAGCTTTCTTT
>TRBD2|15|TRBJ2-7|few|TRBV27
CASSLGLAASYEQYF
TGTGCCAGCAGTTTAGGACTAGCGGCGTCCTACGAGCAGTACTTC
>NA|13|TRBJ2-7|NA|TRBV20-1
CSASGRSFYEQYF
TGCAGTGCATCGGGACGGAGTTTCTACGAGCAGTACTTC
>TRBD1|12|TRBJ1-2|NA|TRBV29-1
CSVGQGSYGYTF
TGCAGCGTTGGACAGGGGAGCTATGGCTACACCTTC
>NA|12|TRBJ2-7|NA|TRBV7-9
CASTTDPGEQYF
TGTGCCAGCACAACTGATCCAGGCGAGCAGTACTTC
>NA|15|TRBJ2-1|NA|TRBV7-9
CASSSGTQNADEQFF
TGTGCCAGCAGCTCCGGGACTCAAAATGCTGATGAGCAGTTCTTC
>TRBD1|14|TRBJ2-2|NA|TRBV10-3
CAIRGQGETGELFF
TGTGCCATCAGGGGACAGGGCGAAACCGGGGAGCTGTTTTTT
>TRBD2|15|TRBJ2-1|NA|TRBV20-1
CSATPGTSGGNEQFF
TGCAGTGCCACACCCGGGACTAGCGGGGGCAATGAGCAGTTCTTC
>TRBD2|16|TRBJ2-3|NA|TRBV4-3
CASSHSVSGGTDTQYF
TGCGCCAGCAGCCACTCGGTTAGCGGGGGCACAGATACGCAGTATTTT
>NA|14|TRBJ1-5|NA|TRBV9
CASSALQEDQPQHF
TGTGCCAGCAGCGCCCTACAGGAGGATCAGCCCCAGCATTTT
>NA|15|TRBJ2-1|once|TRBV4-2
CASSQAGPGRSEQFF
TGTGCCAGCAGCCAAGCCGGGCCAGGGCGCAGTGAGCAGTTCTTC
>NA|13|TRBJ2-3|NA|TRBV7-2
CASSLMGPDTQYF
TGTGCCAGCAGCTTGATGGGACCAGATACGCAGTATTTT
>NA|13|TRBJ1-2|NA|TRBV6-5
CASSRMGSYGYTF
TGTGCCAGCAGCCGTATGGGCTCATATGGCTACACCTTC
>TRBD1|13|TRBJ2-5|NA|TRBV20-1
CSAPTGHWETQYF
TGCAGTGCTCCGACAGGGCATTGGGAGACCCAGTACTTC
>NA|15|TRBJ2-7|NA|TRBV12-3/TRBV12-4
CASSLDISAGVEQYF
TGTGCCAGCAGTTTAGACATTTCGGCTGGGGTCGAGCAGTACTTC
>NA|15|TRBJ1-6|NA|TRBV19
CASTLGQVENSPLHF
TGTGCCAGTACCCTTGGGCAGGTGGAAAATTCACCCCTCCACTTT
>NA|12|TRBJ2-1|NA|TRBV7-3
CASSFGQNEQFF
TGTGCCAGCAGCTTTGGGCAAAATGAGCAGTTCTTC
>NA|11|TRBJ2-7|NA|TRBV12-3/TRBV12-4
CASARSYEQYF
TGTGCCAGCGCAAGATCCTACGAGCAGTACTTC
>TRBD1|17|TRBJ1-5|once|TRBV5-4
CASSLRDYGQDNQPQHF
TGTGCCAGCAGCTTACGGGACTACGGACAGGACAATCAGCCCCAGCATTTT
>NA|14|TRBJ1-2|NA|TRBV7-2
CASSLQGVAYGYTF
TGTGCCAGCAGCTTACAAGGGGTCGCCTATGGCTACACCTTC
>TRBD2|17|TRBJ2-3|NA|TRBV4-2
CASSQDGERGGTDTQYF
TGTGCCAGCAGCCAAGATGGGGAGCGGGGGGGTACAGATACGCAGTATTTT
>NA|13|TRBJ2-6|NA|TRBV2
CASMRDGANVLTF
TGTGCCAGCATGCGGGATGGGGCCAACGTCCTGACTTTC
>NA|14|TRBJ1-6|NA|TRBV9
CASSVDGNNSPLHF
TGTGCCAGCAGCGTAGACGGGAATAATTCACCCCTCCACTTT
>NA|12|TRBJ2-3|NA|TRBV30
CAWSFTTDTQYF
TGTGCCTGGAGTTTTACCACAGATACGCAGTATTTT
>NA|14|TRBJ1-3|NA|TRBV9
CASSVDYPGNTIYF
TGTGCCAGCAGCGTAGACTATCCTGGAAACACCATATATTTT
>TRBD1|14|TRBJ1-1|NA|TRBV5-1
CASSSDREGTEAFF
TGCGCCAGCAGTTCGGACAGGGAGGGCACTGAAGCTTTCTTT
>NA|15|TRBJ2-7|NA|TRBV5-1
CASSVNVGAGYEQYF
TGCGCCAGCAGCGTTAACGTGGGGGCTGGGTACGAGCAGTACTTC
>NA|14|TRBJ1-5|NA|TRBV20-1
CSARDAGGNQPQHF
TGCAGTGCTAGAGATGCTGGGGGCAATCAGCCCCAGCATTTT
>NA|17|TRBJ1-2|NA|TRBV4-3
CASSQEVPTGPAYGYTF
TGCGCCAGCAGCCAAGAGGTCCCGACAGGACCTGCCTATGGCTACACCTTC
>NA|15|TRBJ1-6|once|TRBV7-9
CASSLGRGSSSPLHF
TGTGCCAGCAGCTTGGGCAGGGGATCAAGTTCACCCCTCCACTTT
>TRBD1|16|TRBJ2-1|NA|TRBV7-6
CASSSPPGTDSNEQFF
TGTGCCAGCAGCTCTCCCCCCGGGACAGACAGCAATGAGCAGTTCTTC
>NA|13|TRBJ1-1|NA|TRBV5-4
CASSFTLNTEAFF
TGTGCCAGCAGCTTTACGCTGAACACTGAAGCTTTCTTT